This entry concerns a single T cell receptor (beta chain). Its matching antigen is unknown. This specimen comes from a study of OX40 agonist ivuxolimab in advanced cancers. The overall study: A history of anti-PD-1, anti-PD-L1 or anti-CTLA-4 therapy was acceptable, and 40% had some. Partial response was recorded in three patients: one hepatocellular carcinoma and two cutaneous melanoma cases. Study-level points and caveats: Compared with others, partial responders at 0.1-3.0 mg/kg displayed clonal expansion among the lowest.

Data came from immunoSEQ multiplex PCR; TCRdb stores just in-frame clones and leaves some out. Of 11,000 to 15,000 clones in the sample, more than 65% are singletons; the top ten hold around a third. This CDR3 comprises 12 residues. Trimming removed 0 bases from V and 11 bases from J, with 11 bases in between. In germline, CDR1 is SGHDT, CDR2 YYEEEE. The TCR originated in an adult with an advanced solid tumor such as melanoma, head and neck, liver or kidney cancer. The source material was CD4+ or CD8+ T cells sorted from blood, sampled in a trial of the OX40 agonist ivuxolimab. The rearrangement joins TRBV5-6 to TRBJ1-1; D remains ambiguous. CDR3 in DNA: TGTGCCAGCAGCTTGGCGTCCAGCTGGGCTTTCTTT. Its protein product is CASSLASSWAFF.